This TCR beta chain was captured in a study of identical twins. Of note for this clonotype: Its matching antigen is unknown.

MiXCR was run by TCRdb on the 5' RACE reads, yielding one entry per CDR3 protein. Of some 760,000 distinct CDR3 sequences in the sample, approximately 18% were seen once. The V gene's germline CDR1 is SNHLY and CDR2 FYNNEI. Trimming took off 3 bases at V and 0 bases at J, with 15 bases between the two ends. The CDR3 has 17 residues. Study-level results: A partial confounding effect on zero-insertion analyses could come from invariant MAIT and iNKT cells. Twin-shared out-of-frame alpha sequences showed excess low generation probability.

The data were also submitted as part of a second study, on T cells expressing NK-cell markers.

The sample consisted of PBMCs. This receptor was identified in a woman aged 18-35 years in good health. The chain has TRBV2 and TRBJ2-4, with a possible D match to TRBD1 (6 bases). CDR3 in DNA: TGTGCCAGCAGTGAGAGGGGGAGACTCCTAGCCAAAAACATTCAGTACTTC. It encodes CASSERGRLLAKNIQYF.